These 18 T cell receptor beta chains were sequenced from one sample in a study of blood T cell repertoires in COVID-19. The data were produced by immunoSEQ multiplex PCR, yet TCRdb's version contains in-frame clones alone and is incomplete. The repertoire holds some 200,000 clones, with 83% as singletons. Source material: peripheral blood. The receptor source for this set is a woman between 35 and 50 years old with acute or convalescent COVID-19.

The chain couples TRBV2 to TRBJ1-4; TRBD1 matches 7 bases. The CDR3 runs 15 residues. Germline-derived CDR1 and CDR2 are SNHLY and FYNNEI. Losses at the gene ends were 6 bases for V and 6 bases for J; bases not matched to a gene: 10. CDR3 region: CASRYDRDLYEKLFF. CDR3 sequence (DNA): TGTGCCAGCAGATATGACAGGGACCTATATGAAAAACTGTTTTTT.

The chain couples TRBV30 to TRBJ2-2; D uncertain. The CDR3 extends over 13 amino acids. Per germline, CDR1 GTSNPN and CDR2 SVGIG (reference sequence). Trimming stripped 2 bases from V and 8 bases from J, with 12 bases between. As DNA, the CDR3 is TGTGCCTGGAGTTCCGTCCTCCGGGGGGAGCTGTTTTTT. It yields the protein CAWSSVLRGELFF.

The genes are TRBV27 and TRBJ2-7, with 10 positions matching TRBD2. The CDR3 sequence is 14 residues long. In germline, CDR1 is MNHEY, CDR2 SMNVEV (reference sequence). Trimming at V came to 3 bases and at J to 2 bases, leaving 1 base not matched to a gene. The CDR3 DNA reads as TGTGCCAGCAGTTTGGGACTAGCGCCCTACGAGCAGTACTTC. Its translation is CASSLGLAPYEQYF.

In regard to this clone: The junction differs from germline at one of its ends, possibly a read error. This chain connects TRBV7-6 to TRBJ2-7; 11 bases align to TRBD1. This CDR3 region has 18 residues. Germline-derived CDR1 and CDR2 are SGHVS and FNYEAQ. The CDR3 spells CASSLGVSFGTGGYELYF. The CDR3 bases are TGTGCCAGCAGCTTAGGAGTTTCTTTCGGGACAGGGGGTTACGAGCTGTACTTC.

V is TRBV4-1 and J is TRBJ2-7; 7 bases match TRBD1. The CDR3 contains 17 residues. Germline V gene lookup returns CDR1 MGHRA and CDR2 YSYEKL. Unmatched junction bases numbered 10, after V lost 2 bases and J lost 0 bases. CDR3 residues: CASSQFRLGTASYEQYF. CDR3 in DNA: TGCGCCAGCAGCCAATTTCGGCTAGGGACAGCCTCCTACGAGCAGTACTTC.

The chain is built from TRBV9 and TRBJ2-6; 11 positions agree with TRBD1. Losses at the gene ends were 3 bases for V and 0 bases for J; bases not matched to a gene: 2. CDR1 is SGDLS, CDR2 YYNGEE, per germline. CDR3 size: 17 residues. The CDR3 sequence is CASSGGTGGSGANVLTF. The CDR3 coding sequence is TGTGCCAGCAGCGGCGGGACAGGGGGCTCTGGGGCCAACGTCCTGACTTTC. Filled out from reference TRBV9 and TRBJ2-6, the complete variable domain reads DSGVTQTPKHLITATGQRVTLRCSPRSGDLSVYWYQQSLDQGLQFLIQYYNGEERAKGNILERFSAQQFPDLHSELNLSSLELGDSALYFCASSGGTGGSGANVLTFGAGSRLTVL.

The chain links TRBV2 to TRBJ2-7, with D perhaps TRBD2 (6 bases). The germline gives CDR1 SNHLY, CDR2 FYNNEI. The CDR3 loop spans 13 amino acids. Trimming removed 10 bases at V and 5 bases at J, with 18 bases between. DNA of the CDR3: TGTGCCACCACCCCACTAGCTAAGGACGAGCAGTACTTC. Amino acid sequence: CATTPLAKDEQYF. Full variable domain (missing parts from reference TRBV2 and TRBJ2-7): EPEVTQTPSHQVTQMGQEVILRCVPISNHLYFYWYRQILGQKVEFLVSFYNNEISEKSEIFDDQFSVERPDGSNFTLKIRSTKLEDSAMYFCATTPLAKDEQYFGPGTRLTVT.

The rearrangement links TRBV5-1 to TRBJ2-7; 7 bases match TRBD1. The CDR3 is 16 residues long. J gave up 0 bases and V 0 bases, and 6 bases lay outside the gene matches. CDR1 is SGHRS and CDR2 is YFSETQ in the germline V gene. CDR3 loop: CASSLGVTGPSYEQYF. The CDR3 DNA reads TGCGCCAGCAGCTTGGGGGTGACAGGGCCCTCCTACGAGCAGTACTTC.

This clone was seen a single time. The rearrangement joins TRBV6-5 to TRBJ1-6; a possible D gene is TRBD1 (6 bases). CDR3 length: 15 amino acids. V lost 2 bases to trimming and J lost 7 bases, with 12 bases between them. Per the germline V gene, CDR1 is MNHEY and CDR2 is SVGAGI. The CDR3 loop reads CASSYAGVGNSPLHF. The CDR3 nucleotides read TGTGCCAGCAGTTACGCAGGGGTTGGGAATTCACCCCTCCACTTT.

The rearrangement links TRBV9 to TRBJ1-6, with a possible D match to TRBD1 (6 bases). The length of the CDR3 is 15 residues. Trimming took 4 bases from V and 7 from J, leaving 15 bases between them. The V gene's germline CDR1 is SGDLS and CDR2 YYNGEE. Written as DNA, the CDR3 is TGTGCCAGCAGCAGGGGACATGCCGAAAATTCACCCCTCCACTTT. Translated: CASSRGHAENSPLHF.

The chain carries TRBV18 and TRBJ2-7; TRBD2 is a possible D gene (6 bases). The CDR3 runs to 17 residues. Germline CDR1 KGHSH, CDR2 LQKENI. Trimming pared 3 bases from V and 2 bases from J, leaving 20 bases between. The CDR3 reads CASSPSVSTAGTYEQYF. The CDR3 DNA follows: TGTGCCAGCTCACCGAGTGTGTCCACGGCGGGAACCTACGAGCAGTACTTC.

The sample holds a few counts of this clone. The chain employs TRBV30 and TRBJ2-3; D perhaps matches TRBD1 (5 bases). The CDR3 runs to 16 residues. From germline, CDR1 is GTSNPN and CDR2 SVGIG (reference sequence). The V gene lost 0 bases and the J gene lost 6 bases, with 19 bases spanning the gap. The CDR3 loop reads CAWSVQWGAGGDTQYF. CDR3 nucleotide sequence: TGTGCCTGGAGTGTACAATGGGGCGCTGGTGGGGATACGCAGTATTTT.

This sequence joins TRBV2 and TRBJ2-7; 9 bases are shared with TRBD1. V was clipped by 7 bases and J by 0 bases; unmatched bases: 7. The germline V gene encodes CDR1 SNHLY and CDR2 FYNNEI. The length of the CDR3 is 15 residues. The CDR3 loop reads CASIAGQGISYEQYF. For the CDR3, the DNA is TGTGCCAGCATCGCGGGACAGGGAATCTCCTACGAGCAGTACTTC.

This clone was observed once. This rearrangement joins TRBV6-1 to TRBJ2-1; D not resolved. Germline values: CDR1 MNHNS, CDR2 SASEGT. V lost 3 bases to trimming and J lost 6 bases, with 15 bases between them. The CDR3 loop spans 15 amino acids. The CDR3 coding sequence is TGTGCCAGCAGTGAGTTAGCTACCCTCCGCAATGAGCAGTTCTTC. Its translation is CASSELATLRNEQFF.

This chain joins TRBV15 and TRBJ1-5; D is possibly TRBD1 (6 bases). V was cut by 1 base and J by 2 bases, with 9 bases left in between. The CDR3 has 15 residues. Germline V CDR1 and CDR2: LNHNV, YYDKDF (reference sequence). CDR3 DNA: TGTGCCACCAGCAGAGGGACAGACGGCAATCAGCCCCAGCATTTT. Translation gives CATSRGTDGNQPQHF.

V and J are TRBV21-1 and TRBJ2-1; the D call TRBD2 from the table was never checked on the DNA. TRBV21-1 corresponds to a pseudogene. The CDR3 spans 15 residues. CDR3 DNA: TGTGCCAGCAGCAAAGTCTGGCTAGCGGGAAATGAGCAGTTCTTC. Residues: CASSKVWLAGNEQFF.

The CDR3 loop is CASNPDTNYGYTF. The CDR3 DNA reads TGTGCCAGCAACCCCGACACAAACTATGGCTACACCTTC. J is TRBJ1-2 and V is TRBV7-9, with D uncertain. V was clipped by 7 bases and J by 2 bases, with 11 bases between them. CDR3 length: 13 amino acids. The germline V gene has CDR1 SEHNR and CDR2 FQNEAQ (reference sequence).

The count of this clone is one. The rearrangement links TRBV24-1 to TRBJ1-2; 11 nucleotides match TRBD1. The V segment lost 2 bases and the J segment 2 bases; nucleotides outside the gene matches: 3. The germline V gene encodes CDR1 KGHDR and CDR2 SFDVKD. This CDR3 is built from 16 residues. The CDR3 protein is CATSDSRDRGNYGYTF. The DNA of the CDR3 is TGTGCCACCAGTGATTCCAGGGACAGGGGGAACTATGGCTACACCTTC.